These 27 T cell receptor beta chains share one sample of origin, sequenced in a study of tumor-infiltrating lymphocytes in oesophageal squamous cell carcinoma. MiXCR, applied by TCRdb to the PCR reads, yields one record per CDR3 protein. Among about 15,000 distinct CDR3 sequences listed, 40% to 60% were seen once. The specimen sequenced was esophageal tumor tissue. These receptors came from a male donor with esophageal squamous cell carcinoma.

CDR3: CASSLGQYEQYF. The DNA for the CDR3 is TGTGCCAGCAGCTTAGGGCAATACGAGCAGTACTTC. The rearrangement uses TRBV7-2 and TRBJ2-7; D is uncertain. The CDR3 sequence is 12 residues long. Trimming pared 1 base from V and 4 bases from J, leaving 5 bases between. Germline CDR1 is SGHTA and CDR2 is FQGNSA.

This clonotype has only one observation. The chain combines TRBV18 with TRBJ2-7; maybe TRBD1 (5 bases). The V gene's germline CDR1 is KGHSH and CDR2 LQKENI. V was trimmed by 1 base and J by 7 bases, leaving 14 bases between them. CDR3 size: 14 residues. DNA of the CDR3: TGTGCCAGCTCACCACGGCTCAGGGTGGGAGAGCAGTACTTC. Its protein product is CASSPRLRVGEQYF.

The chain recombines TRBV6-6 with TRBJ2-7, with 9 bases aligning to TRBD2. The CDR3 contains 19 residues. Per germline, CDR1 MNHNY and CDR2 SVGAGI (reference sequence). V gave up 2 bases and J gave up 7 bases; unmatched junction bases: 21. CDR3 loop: CASSYAGLAFYSAYNEQYF. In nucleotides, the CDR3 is TGTGCCAGCAGTTACGCCGGACTAGCGTTTTACTCGGCGTACAATGAGCAGTACTTC.

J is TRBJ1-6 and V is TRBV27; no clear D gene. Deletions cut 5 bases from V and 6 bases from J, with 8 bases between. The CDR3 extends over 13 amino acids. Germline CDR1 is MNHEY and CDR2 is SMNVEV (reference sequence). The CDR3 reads CASSIRFNSPLHF. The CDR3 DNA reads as TGTGCCAGCAGTATCCGTTTTAATTCACCCCTCCACTTT.

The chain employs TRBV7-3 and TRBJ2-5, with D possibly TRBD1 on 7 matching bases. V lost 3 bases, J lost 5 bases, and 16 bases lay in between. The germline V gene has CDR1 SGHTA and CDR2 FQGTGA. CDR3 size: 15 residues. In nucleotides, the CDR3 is TGTGCCAGCAGCTTTTCAGGGGGGTTGCAGGAGACCCAGTACTTC. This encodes CASSFSGGLQETQYF.

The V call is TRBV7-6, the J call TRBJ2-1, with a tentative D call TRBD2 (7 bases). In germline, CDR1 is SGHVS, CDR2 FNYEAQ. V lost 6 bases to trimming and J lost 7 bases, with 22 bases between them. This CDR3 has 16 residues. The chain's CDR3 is CASRGGRGTWGNEQFF. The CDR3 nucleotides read TGTGCCAGCAGGGGGGGGAGGGGGACCTGGGGTAATGAGCAGTTCTTC.

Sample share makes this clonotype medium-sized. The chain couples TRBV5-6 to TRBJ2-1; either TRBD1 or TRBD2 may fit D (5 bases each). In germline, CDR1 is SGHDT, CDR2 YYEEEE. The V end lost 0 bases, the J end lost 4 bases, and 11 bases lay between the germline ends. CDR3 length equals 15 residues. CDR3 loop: CASSLVGTGYNEQFF. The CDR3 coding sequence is TGTGCCAGCAGCTTGGTGGGGACGGGTTACAATGAGCAGTTCTTC.

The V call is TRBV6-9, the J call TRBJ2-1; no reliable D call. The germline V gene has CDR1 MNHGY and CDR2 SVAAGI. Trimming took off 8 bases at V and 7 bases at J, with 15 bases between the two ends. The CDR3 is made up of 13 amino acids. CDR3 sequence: CASSPGLGNEQFF. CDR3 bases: TGTGCCAGCTCCCCGGGTTTGGGGAATGAGCAGTTCTTC.

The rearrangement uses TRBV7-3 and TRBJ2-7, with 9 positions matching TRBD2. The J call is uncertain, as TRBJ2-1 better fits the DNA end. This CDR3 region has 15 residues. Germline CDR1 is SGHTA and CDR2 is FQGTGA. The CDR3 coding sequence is TGTGCCAGCAGCTTAACTAGCGGGGGTATCAATGAGCAGTTCTTC. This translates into CASSLTSGGINEQFF.

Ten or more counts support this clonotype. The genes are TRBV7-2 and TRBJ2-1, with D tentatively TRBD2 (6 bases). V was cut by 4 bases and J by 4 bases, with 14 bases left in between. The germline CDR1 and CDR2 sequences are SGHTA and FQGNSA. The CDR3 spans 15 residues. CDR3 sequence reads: CASSSGSGGYNEQFF. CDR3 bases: TGTGCCAGCAGCTCCGGGAGCGGTGGATACAATGAGCAGTTCTTC.

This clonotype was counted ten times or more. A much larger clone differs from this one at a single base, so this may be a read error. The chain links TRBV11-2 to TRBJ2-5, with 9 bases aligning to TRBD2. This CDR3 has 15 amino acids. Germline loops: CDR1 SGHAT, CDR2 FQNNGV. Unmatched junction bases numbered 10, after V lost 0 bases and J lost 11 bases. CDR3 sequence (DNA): TGTGCCAGCAGCTTAGAGGGACTAGCATACAATGAGCAGTACTTC. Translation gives CASSLEGLAYNEQYF.

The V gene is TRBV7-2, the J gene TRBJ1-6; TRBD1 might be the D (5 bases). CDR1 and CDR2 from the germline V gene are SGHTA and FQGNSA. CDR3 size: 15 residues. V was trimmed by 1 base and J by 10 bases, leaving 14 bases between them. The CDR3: CASSLVGDRGSPLHF. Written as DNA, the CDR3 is TGTGCCAGCAGCTTAGTGGGGGACCGGGGGTCACCCCTCCACTTT.

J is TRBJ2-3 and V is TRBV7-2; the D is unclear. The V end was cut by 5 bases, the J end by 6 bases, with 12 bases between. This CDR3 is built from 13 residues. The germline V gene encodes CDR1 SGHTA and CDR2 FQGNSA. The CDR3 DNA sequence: TGTGCCAGCAGCACAATGTCTTGGGATACGCAGTATTTT. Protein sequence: CASSTMSWDTQYF.

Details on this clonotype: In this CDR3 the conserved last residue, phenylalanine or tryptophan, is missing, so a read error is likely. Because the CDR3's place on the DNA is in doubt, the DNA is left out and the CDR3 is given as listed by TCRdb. The CDR3 region is CASSEPGYNLYTFGS. This chain uses TRBV25-1 with TRBJ2-3; whether TRBD1, the table's D call, matches the DNA was not checked. Inclusive of both ends, the CDR3 amounts to 15 amino acids. Germline V gene sequence: CDR1 MGHDK, CDR2 SYGVNS.

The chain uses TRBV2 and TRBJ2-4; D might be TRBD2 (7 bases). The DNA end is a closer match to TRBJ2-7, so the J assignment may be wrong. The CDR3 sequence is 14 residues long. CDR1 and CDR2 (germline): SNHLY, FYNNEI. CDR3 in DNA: TGTGCCAGCAGTGCTCGGGGGGCCTCCTACGAGCAGTACTTC. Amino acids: CASSARGASYEQYF.

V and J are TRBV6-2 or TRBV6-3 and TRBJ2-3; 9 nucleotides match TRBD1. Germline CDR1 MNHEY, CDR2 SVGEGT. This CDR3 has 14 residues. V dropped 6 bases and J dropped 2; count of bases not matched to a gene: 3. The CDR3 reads CASRDRGFTDTQYF. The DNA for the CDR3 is TGTGCCAGCAGGGACAGGGGATTCACAGATACGCAGTATTTT.

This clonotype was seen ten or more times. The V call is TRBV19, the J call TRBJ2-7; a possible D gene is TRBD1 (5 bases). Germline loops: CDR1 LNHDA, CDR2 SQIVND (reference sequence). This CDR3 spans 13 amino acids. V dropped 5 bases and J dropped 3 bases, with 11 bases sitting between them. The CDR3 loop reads CASSLRTYYEQYF. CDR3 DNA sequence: TGTGCCAGTAGTCTACGGACATACTACGAGCAGTACTTC.

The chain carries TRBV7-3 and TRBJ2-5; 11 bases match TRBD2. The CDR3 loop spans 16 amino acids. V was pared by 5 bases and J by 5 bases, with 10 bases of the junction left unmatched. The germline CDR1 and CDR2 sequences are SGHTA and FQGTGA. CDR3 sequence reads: CASSDSRLAGWETQYF. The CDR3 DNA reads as TGTGCCAGCAGCGATTCCAGACTAGCGGGATGGGAGACCCAGTACTTC.

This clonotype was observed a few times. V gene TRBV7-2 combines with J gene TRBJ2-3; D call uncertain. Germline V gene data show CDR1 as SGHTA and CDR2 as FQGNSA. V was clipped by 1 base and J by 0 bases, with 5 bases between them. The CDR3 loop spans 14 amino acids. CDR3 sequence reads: CASSLGASTDTQYF. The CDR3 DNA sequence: TGTGCCAGCAGCTTAGGGGCTAGCACAGATACGCAGTATTTT.

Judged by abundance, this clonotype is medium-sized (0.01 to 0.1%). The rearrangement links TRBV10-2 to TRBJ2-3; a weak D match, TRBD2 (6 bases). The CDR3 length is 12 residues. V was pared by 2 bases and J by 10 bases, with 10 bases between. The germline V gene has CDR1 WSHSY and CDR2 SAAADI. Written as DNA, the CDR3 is TGCGCCAGCAGTGAGGGGCGGGGCGCGCAGTATTTT. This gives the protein CASSEGRGAQYF.

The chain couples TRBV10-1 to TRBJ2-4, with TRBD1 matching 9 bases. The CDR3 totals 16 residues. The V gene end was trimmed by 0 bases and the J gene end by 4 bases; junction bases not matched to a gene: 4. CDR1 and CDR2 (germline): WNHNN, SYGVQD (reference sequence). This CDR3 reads CASSESEGTGKNIQYF. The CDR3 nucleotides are TGCGCCAGCAGTGAGTCTGAGGGGACAGGGAAAAACATTCAGTACTTC.

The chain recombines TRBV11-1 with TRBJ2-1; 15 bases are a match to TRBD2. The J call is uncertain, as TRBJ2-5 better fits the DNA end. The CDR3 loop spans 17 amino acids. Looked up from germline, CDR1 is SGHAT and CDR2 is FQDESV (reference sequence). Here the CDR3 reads CASSRTSGGDLIETQYF. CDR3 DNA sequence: TGTGCCAGCAGCCGGACTAGCGGGGGGGATCTCATTGAGACCCAGTACTTC.

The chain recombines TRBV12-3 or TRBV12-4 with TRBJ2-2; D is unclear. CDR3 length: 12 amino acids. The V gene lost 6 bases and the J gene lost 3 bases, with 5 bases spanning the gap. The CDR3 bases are TGTGCCAGCAGCCGATACACCGGGGAGCTGTTTTTT. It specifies CASSRYTGELFF.

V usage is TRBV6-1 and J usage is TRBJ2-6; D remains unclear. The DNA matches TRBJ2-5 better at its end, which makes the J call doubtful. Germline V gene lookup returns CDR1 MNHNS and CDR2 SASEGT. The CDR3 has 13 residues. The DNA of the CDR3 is TGTGCCAGCAGTGAAGAGGTTTACGGGACCCAGTACTTC. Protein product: CASSEEVYGTQYF.

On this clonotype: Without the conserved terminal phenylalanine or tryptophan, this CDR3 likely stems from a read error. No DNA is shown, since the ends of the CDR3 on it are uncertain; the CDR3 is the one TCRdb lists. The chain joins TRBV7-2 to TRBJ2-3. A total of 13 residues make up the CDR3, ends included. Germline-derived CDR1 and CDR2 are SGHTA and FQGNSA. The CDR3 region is CASSLAASSTSVR.

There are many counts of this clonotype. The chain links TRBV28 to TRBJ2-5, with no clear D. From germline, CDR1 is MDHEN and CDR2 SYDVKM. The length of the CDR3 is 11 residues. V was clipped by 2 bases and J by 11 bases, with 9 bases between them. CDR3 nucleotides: TGTGCCAGCAGTTTACGGCAGGATCAGTACTTC. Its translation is CASSLRQDQYF.

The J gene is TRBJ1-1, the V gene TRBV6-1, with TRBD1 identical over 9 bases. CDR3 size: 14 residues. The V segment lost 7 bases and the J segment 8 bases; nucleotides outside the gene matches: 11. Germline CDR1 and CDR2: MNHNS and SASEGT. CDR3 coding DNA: TGTGCCAGCATTGACAGGGGGGGAAGAGCCGAAGCTTTCTTT. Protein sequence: CASIDRGGRAEAFF.